The source of this T cell receptor beta chain is a study of shared clonotypes between healthy human individuals (dated by TCRdb to about 2020). In terms of the full investigation: Three men and a couple of women, aged 18 to 49 years, made up the cohort. For each donor, CD4 naive and CD4 memory were each given three plates, CD8 naive was given two plates, and CD8 memory was given one plate. Blood TCR repertoires of about 5 healthy adults were deeply sequenced to estimate repertoire size and the extent of clonotype sharing between individuals. Libraries were prepared and TCR repertoires were sequenced by different laboratories using diverse techniques, in order to increase sequencing depth and limit assay-specific biases. Per donor, leukapheresis produced somewhere between about 0.94 and 9.5 billion PBMCs. The investigation overall reported the following: The genetic and exposure-history diversity represented was limited by the small number of donors. Rarefaction of sorted-subset datasets indicated incomplete sequencing despite the large sequencing depth. About 4.5% of naive CD4, roughly 3.6% of naive CD8, about 2.1% of memory CD4, and more than 0.35% of memory CD8 clonotypes were shared across several donors. Only blood was sampled, and tissue TCR repertoires likely differ from those in blood. Based on pairwise subsampling, the degree of clonotype sharing among donors was expected to be affected by sequencing depth. Naive subsets generally had larger estimated clonotype richness than memory subsets did. Compared with non-shared clonotypes, clonotypes shared by all four sorted-subset donors had higher generation probabilities.

Turning to this clone: Its binding antigen is unknown. No base quality values were provided; no much bigger clone lies one nucleotide off. Other nucleotide sequences from this sample produce the same CDR3.

V and J are truncated by 0 bases and 2 bases respectively, leaving an intervening sequence of 9 bases. From its cysteine to its phenylalanine, the CDR3 spans 14 amino acids. CDR3 DNA is the only sequence kept; it has 42 bases, read in frame from the first base. CDR1 and CDR2 (SGHRS, YFSETQ) derive from the germline V gene. Using the deep immunoSEQ assay, multiplex PCR amplified TCR CDR3 regions from genomic DNA. Extracted genomic DNA from each cell subset was spread evenly across all wells of several immunoSEQ 96-well plates, with each plate serving as a replicate. For sorted subsets, around 200 ng genomic DNA, equal to some 28,000 T cell genomes, was loaded into each replicate PCR. Purified libraries were measured with a Qubit 3.0 fluorometer, size-checked on a Bioanalyzer 2100, and measured again with the KAPA Library Quantification kit. Every immunoSEQ 96-well plate was sequenced on a separate single-read 150-cycle Illumina NextSeq 550 flow cell. The authors' pipeline ran thus. The immunoSEQ output contained only junctional sequences without quality scores, so filtering could not match that applied to full-length reads. Sequences were annotated with PyIR, a Python wrapper for IgBLAST v1.9, and V/J genes and CDR3 were assigned using IMGT germline references. Reads were filtered out if the reads had weak V/J assignments (E-value above 1e-6), no CDR3, stop codons, out-of-frame junctions, or ambiguous translated residues. V3J clonotypes were defined by identical inferred V gene, J gene, and CDR3 amino acid sequence. Percentage overlap between repertoires was calculated by dividing the number of shared unique clonotypes by the size of the smaller repertoire. Richness of each repertoire was evaluated using RTK rarefaction, the Chao1 estimator, and Recon v2.1 estimates of unobserved clonotypes. Generation probabilities were computed with OLGA for all TCRbeta clonotypes obtained by the gDNA method from a few donors. The table was pulled from immuneACCESS by TCRdb, which kept in-frame rearrangements only. Such tables lose some clones; where checked, under half of the loss comes from unresolved V genes, and the rest has no known cause. For V, J and clone size, that table is used; D and trimming come from the DNA. The table for this sample lists under 1,900,000 clones; 98% to 99% of them were counted only once. The top ten clonotypes cover about 0.4% of the sample.

The donors were healthy, HIV-negative adults who had no recently reported acute infections or vaccinations. Every donor was a Caucasian adult living in Nashville, Tennessee, USA. CD4+ T cells were enriched through magnetic negative selection, after which naive cells were positively selected on CD45RA and the remaining negative fraction served as the memory subset. After blood collection by leukapheresis, PBMCs were isolated using Ficoll-Histopaque density gradient centrifugation and then cryopreserved in the vapor phase of liquid nitrogen. Analytical flow cytometry was used to check the purity and quantity of each magnetically sorted T cell population. Each sorted fraction had its genomic DNA isolated and then quantified by UV absorbance on a Nanodrop 2000c.

The receptor chain draws on TRBV5-1 and TRBJ2-7, and perhaps TRBD1 as D gene, on 5 matching bases. This receptor was identified in a man between 25 and 39 years old in good health. The sample comprised naive CD4+ T cells sorted from blood. The sample's cell subset or site label, decoded: CD45RA+ positively selected. The CDR3 is CASSLGDSPYEQYF. The DNA is as follows: TGCGCCAGCAGCTTGGGCGACAGCCCCTACGAGCAGTACTTC.